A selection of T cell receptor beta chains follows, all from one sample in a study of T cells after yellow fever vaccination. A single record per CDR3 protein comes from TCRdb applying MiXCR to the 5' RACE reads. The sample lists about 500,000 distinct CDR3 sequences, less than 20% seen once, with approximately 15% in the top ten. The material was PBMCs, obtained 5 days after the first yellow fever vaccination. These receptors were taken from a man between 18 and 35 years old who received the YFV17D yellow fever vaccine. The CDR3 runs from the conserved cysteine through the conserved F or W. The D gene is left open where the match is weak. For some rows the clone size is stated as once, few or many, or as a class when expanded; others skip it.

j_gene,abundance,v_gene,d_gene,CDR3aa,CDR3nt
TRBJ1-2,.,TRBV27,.,CASSLFLGGGILGYTF,TGTGCCAGCAGTTTATTTTTAGGAGGGGGGATTTTGGGCTACACCTTC
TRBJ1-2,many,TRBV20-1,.,CSARTSLSGYTF,TGCAGTGCTCGGACATCTCTATCCGGCTACACCTTC
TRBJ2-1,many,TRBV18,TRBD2,CASSPPQRGGGEQFF,TGTGCCAGCTCACCACCCCAGCGGGGGGGCGGTGAGCAGTTCTTC
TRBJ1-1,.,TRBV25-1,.,CASSARHSGTEAFF,TGTGCCAGCAGCGCCCGGCACAGCGGCACTGAAGCTTTCTTT
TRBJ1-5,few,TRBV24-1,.,CATSDLTGYSNQPQHF,TGTGCCACCAGTGATTTGACAGGCTATAGCAATCAGCCCCAGCATTTT
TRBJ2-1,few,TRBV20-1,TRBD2,CSARAEIRLAGYYNEQFF,TGCAGTGCTAGAGCGGAAATTCGACTAGCGGGGTACTACAATGAGCAGTTCTTC
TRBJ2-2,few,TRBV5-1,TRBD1,CASSLVVPGQGAAGELFF,TGCGCCAGCAGCTTGGTCGTTCCGGGACAGGGGGCGGCGGGGGAGCTGTTTTTT
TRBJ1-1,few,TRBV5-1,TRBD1,CASSLGDRETEAFF,TGCGCCAGCAGCTTGGGCGACAGGGAAACTGAAGCTTTCTTT
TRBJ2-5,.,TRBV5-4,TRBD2,CAAGGGPPETQYF,TGTGCCGCGGGGGGGGGTCCCCCAGAGACCCAGTACTTC
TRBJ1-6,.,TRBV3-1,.,CASSQRGYRAGSPLHF,TGTGCCAGCAGCCAACGAGGGTACCGGGCGGGTTCACCCCTCCACTTT
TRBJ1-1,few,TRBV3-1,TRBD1,CASSRTGRVTEAFF,TGTGCCAGCAGCCGGACAGGGAGAGTCACTGAAGCTTTCTTT
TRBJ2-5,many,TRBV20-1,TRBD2,CSARRRGTSGGALETQYF,TGCAGTGCTAGACGACGCGGGACTAGCGGGGGGGCCTTGGAGACCCAGTACTTC
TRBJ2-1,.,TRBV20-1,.,CSASDPQSSYNEQFF,TGCAGTGCTAGCGACCCCCAAAGCTCCTACAATGAGCAGTTCTTC
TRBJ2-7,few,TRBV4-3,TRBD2,CASSQLTSGAGEQYF,TGCGCCAGCAGCCAATTGACTAGCGGGGCGGGGGAGCAGTACTTC
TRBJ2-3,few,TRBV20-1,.,CSASLLPSTDTQYF,TGCAGTGCTAGTCTTCTTCCGAGCACAGATACGCAGTATTTT
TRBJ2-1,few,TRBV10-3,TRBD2,CAISESGGAMEQFF,TGTGCCATCAGTGAGAGCGGGGGGGCCATGGAGCAGTTCTTC
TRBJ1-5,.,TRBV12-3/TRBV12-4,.,CASSVLSANQPQHF,TGTGCCAGCAGTGTCCTGTCGGCGAATCAGCCCCAGCATTTT
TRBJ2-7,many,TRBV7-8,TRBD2,CASSPEAGGTHEQYF,TGTGCCAGCAGCCCAGAAGCGGGGGGGACCCACGAGCAGTACTTC
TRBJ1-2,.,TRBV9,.,CASSVTGPNYGYTF,TGTGCCAGCAGCGTTACCGGGCCGAACTATGGCTACACCTTC
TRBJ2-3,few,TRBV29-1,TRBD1,CSVDPGQGARTDTQYF,TGCAGCGTGGATCCGGGACAGGGGGCGCGCACAGATACGCAGTATTTT
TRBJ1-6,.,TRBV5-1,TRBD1,CASSFRDRALGGPLHF,TGCGCCAGCAGCTTCCGGGACAGGGCCCTAGGGGGACCCCTCCACTTT
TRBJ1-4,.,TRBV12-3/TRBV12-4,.,CASSWLGMGEKLFF,TGTGCCAGCAGTTGGCTCGGAATGGGTGAAAAACTGTTTTTT
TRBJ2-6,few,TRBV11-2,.,CASSFEGANVLTF,TGTGCCAGCAGCTTCGAGGGGGCCAACGTCCTGACTTTC
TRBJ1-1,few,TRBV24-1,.,CATTVLGRSNTEAFF,TGTGCCACCACTGTATTGGGCAGATCGAACACTGAAGCTTTCTTT
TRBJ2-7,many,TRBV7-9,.,CASSREETYEQYF,TGTGCCAGCAGCCGAGAGGAGACCTACGAGCAGTACTTC
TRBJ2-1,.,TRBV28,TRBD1,CASSLLGQGIGNEQFF,TGTGCCAGCAGTTTATTGGGACAGGGGATAGGTAATGAGCAGTTCTTC
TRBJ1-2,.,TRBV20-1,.,CSASLLASYGYTF,TGCAGTGCTAGTCTCCTCGCCAGCTATGGCTACACCTTC
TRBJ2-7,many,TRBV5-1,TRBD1,CASSGGQGLYEQYF,TGCGCCAGCAGCGGGGGACAGGGATTATACGAGCAGTACTTC
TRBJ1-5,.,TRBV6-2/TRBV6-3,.,CASSYDRSQPQHF,TGTGCCAGCAGTTACGACAGGTCTCAGCCCCAGCATTTT
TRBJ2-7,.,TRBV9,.,CASSVEGVGDEQYF,TGTGCCAGCAGCGTAGAAGGGGTCGGGGACGAGCAGTACTTC
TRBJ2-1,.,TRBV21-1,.,CASSKAESLLAYNEQFF,TGTGCCAGCAGCAAAGCGGAGTCTCTTCTAGCTTACAATGAGCAGTTCTTC
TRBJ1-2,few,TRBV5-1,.,CASSMEQASYGYTF,TGCGCCAGCAGCATGGAACAGGCTTCCTATGGCTACACCTTC
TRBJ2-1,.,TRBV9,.,CASSVLGDEQFF,TGTGCCAGCAGCGTACTTGGTGATGAGCAGTTCTTC
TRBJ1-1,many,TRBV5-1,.,CASSSDPNTEAFF,TGCGCCAGCAGCTCGGATCCGAACACTGAAGCTTTCTTT
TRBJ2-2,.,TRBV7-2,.,CASSFVGPGELFF,TGTGCCAGCAGCTTTGTGGGACCCGGGGAGCTGTTTTTT
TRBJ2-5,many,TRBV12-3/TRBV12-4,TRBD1,CASSVLPGGETQYF,TGTGCCAGCAGCGTCCTTCCAGGGGGAGAGACCCAGTACTTC
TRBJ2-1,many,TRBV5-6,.,CASSLAGGLFTSSYNEQFF,TGTGCCAGCAGCTTGGCGGGGGGCCTCTTTACTAGCTCCTACAATGAGCAGTTCTTC
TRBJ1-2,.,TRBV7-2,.,CASSKGEVGYTF,TGTGCCAGCAGCAAGGGGGAGGTGGGCTACACCTTC
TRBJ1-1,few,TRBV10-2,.,CASSSTTQNTEAFF,TGCGCCAGCAGTTCCACGACCCAGAACACTGAAGCTTTCTTT
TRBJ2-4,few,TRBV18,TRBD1,CASSPDRGYIQYF,TGTGCCAGCTCGCCGGACAGGGGATACATTCAGTACTTC
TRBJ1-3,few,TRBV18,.,CASSPTVNSGNTIYF,TGTGCCAGCTCACCGACGGTGAACTCTGGAAACACCATATATTTT
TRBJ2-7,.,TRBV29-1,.,CSVSEGGVDEQYF,TGCAGCGTTTCCGAAGGGGGTGTTGACGAGCAGTACTTC
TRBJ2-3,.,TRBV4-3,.,CASSQEYTGASTDTQYF,TGCGCCAGCAGCCAAGAATACACCGGGGCTAGCACAGATACGCAGTATTTT